This T cell receptor beta chain was documented in a study of T cells after yellow fever vaccination. A universal primer site and UMIs were added as TCR cDNA was made by 5'RACE template switching. From the 5' RACE reads, TCRdb called clonotypes with MiXCR, one entry per CDR3 protein. This sample has 120,000 or so distinct CDR3 sequences, with about 8.4% found just once. This clonotype was seen at least ten times. The TCR originated in a young man who received the YFV17D yellow fever vaccine. Source: CD8+ T cells sorted from PBMCs, taken on the day of the yellow fever booster vaccination.

CDR3 sequence (DNA): TGTGCCACCGGAGGGACAGCTGGAAACACCATATATTTT. Amino acids: CATGGTAGNTIYF. The chain is built from TRBV7-6 and TRBJ1-3, with 7 bases matching TRBD1. Trimming took 10 bases from V and 2 from J; bases not matched to a gene: 5. This CDR3 spans 13 amino acids. Germline CDR1 SGHVS, CDR2 FNYEAQ.